The 5 T cell receptor beta chains presented below share a single source sample, sequenced in a study of blood T cell repertoires in COVID-19 (dated by TCRdb to 2018 to 2021). Library preparation used the immunoSEQ multiplex PCR assay. Not all clones reach the TCRdb copy of this immuneACCESS table, which keeps in-frame sequences only. Checked studies attribute under half of the gap to unresolved V genes and leave the rest unexplained. The sample table contains around 250,000 clones; only one count was recorded for over 80% of them. Clones ranked in the top ten supply less than 0.9% of the sample. Material for sequencing was PBMCs or T cells enriched from blood (not recorded which). Receptor source: a man aged 45-65 years who had been exposed to COVID-19.

This clone was picked up one time. This sequence joins TRBV5-1 and TRBJ1-1, with D unresolved. The CDR3 has 14 residues. V gave up 0 bases and J gave up 5 bases, with 11 bases separating them. Germline lookup yields CDR1 SGHRS and CDR2 YFSETQ. Here the CDR3 reads CASSLGRVWTEAFF. The CDR3, as DNA: TGCGCCAGCAGCTTGGGGAGGGTCTGGACTGAAGCTTTCTTT.

The CDR3 here is CASSPGQTTNEKLFF. The CDR3 region has the DNA TGTGCCAGCTCACCCGGACAGACAACTAATGAAAAACTGTTTTTT. J is TRBJ1-4 and V is TRBV18; D might be TRBD1 (6 bases). CDR3 size: 15 residues. In germline, CDR1 is KGHSH, CDR2 LQKENI. V was trimmed by 3 bases and J by 0 bases, leaving 8 bases between them.

J is TRBJ2-2 and V is TRBV18; 9 bases fit TRBD1. The trim removed 6 bases at V and 5 bases at J, leaving 4 bases unmatched. The germline CDR1 and CDR2 sequences are KGHSH and LQKENI. The CDR3 is 14 amino acids. Written as DNA, the CDR3 is TGTGCCAGCTCGCAGGACAGGGGAACCGGGGAGCTGTTTTTT. It yields the protein CASSQDRGTGELFF.

The chain uses TRBV3-1 (or the pseudogene TRBV3-2) and TRBJ1-4, with D perhaps TRBD1 (6 bases). Germline-derived CDR1 and CDR2 are LGHDT and YNNKEL (reference sequence). The germline V and J ends were trimmed by 0 bases and 7 bases, with 9 bases remaining between them. The length of the CDR3 is 14 residues. This CDR3 reads CASSQDRRGEKLFF. The CDR3 DNA is TGTGCCAGCAGCCAAGATCGCAGGGGTGAAAAACTGTTTTTT.

This sequence joins TRBV25-1 and TRBJ1-2, with 8 bases fitting TRBD1. Unmatched junction bases numbered 16, after V lost 4 bases and J lost 6 bases. The CDR3 extends over 17 amino acids. Germline loops: CDR1 MGHDK, CDR2 SYGVNS. CDR3 sequence (DNA): TGTGCCAGCAGTGTCAGTCCCGGCAGGGGGCAGGGGAATGGCTACACCTTC. It translates to CASSVSPGRGQGNGYTF.